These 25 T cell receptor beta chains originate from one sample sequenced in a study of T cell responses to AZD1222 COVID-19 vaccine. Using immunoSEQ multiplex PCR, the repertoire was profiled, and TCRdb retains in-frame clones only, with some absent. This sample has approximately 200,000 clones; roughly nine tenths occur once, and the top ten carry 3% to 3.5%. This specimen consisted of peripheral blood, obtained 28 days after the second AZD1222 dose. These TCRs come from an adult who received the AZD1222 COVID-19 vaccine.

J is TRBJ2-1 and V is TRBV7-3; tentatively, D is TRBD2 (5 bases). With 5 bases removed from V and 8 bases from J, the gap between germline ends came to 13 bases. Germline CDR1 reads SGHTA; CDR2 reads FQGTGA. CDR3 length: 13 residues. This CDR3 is CASSPARGDEQFF. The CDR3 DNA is TGTGCCAGCAGCCCCGCCCGGGGTGATGAGCAGTTCTTC.

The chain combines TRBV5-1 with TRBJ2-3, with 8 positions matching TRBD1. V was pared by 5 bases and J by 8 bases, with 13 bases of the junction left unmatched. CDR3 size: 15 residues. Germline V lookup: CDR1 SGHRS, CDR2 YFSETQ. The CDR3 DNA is TGCGCCAGCAGTAGTATCCAGGGGGCAGCTTTTACGCAGTATTTT. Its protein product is CASSSIQGAAFTQYF.

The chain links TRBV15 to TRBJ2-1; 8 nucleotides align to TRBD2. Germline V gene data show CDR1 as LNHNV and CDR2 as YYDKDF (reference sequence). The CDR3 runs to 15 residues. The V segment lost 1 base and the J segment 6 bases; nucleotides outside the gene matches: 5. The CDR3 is CATSRAGTRGNEQFF. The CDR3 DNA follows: TGTGCCACCAGCAGAGCCGGGACTAGAGGCAATGAGCAGTTCTTC.

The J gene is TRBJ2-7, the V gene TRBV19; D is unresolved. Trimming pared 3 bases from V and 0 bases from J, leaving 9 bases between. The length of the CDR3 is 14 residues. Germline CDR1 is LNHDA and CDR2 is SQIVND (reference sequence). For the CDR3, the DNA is TGTGCCAGTAGTATCGGCGGCCGCTCCTACGAGCAGTACTTC. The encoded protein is CASSIGGRSYEQYF.

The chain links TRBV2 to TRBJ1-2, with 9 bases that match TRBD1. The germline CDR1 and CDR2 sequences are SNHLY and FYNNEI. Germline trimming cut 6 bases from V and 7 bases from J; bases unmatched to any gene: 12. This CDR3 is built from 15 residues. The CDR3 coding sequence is TGTGCCAGCAGACCGGACAGGGGAACTATAGGTGGCTACACCTTC. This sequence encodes CASRPDRGTIGGYTF.

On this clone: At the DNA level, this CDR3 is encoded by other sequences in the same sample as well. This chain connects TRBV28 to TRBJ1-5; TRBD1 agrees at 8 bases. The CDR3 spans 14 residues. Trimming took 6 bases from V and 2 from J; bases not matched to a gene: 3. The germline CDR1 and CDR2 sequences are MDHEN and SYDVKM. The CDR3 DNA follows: TGTGCCAGCAGCCCGGACAGGGGCAATCAGCCCCAGCATTTT. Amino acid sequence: CASSPDRGNQPQHF.

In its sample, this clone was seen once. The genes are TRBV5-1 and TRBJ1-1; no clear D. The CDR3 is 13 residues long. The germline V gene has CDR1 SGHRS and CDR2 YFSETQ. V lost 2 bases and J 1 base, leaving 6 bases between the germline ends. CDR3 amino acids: CASSLNENTEAFF. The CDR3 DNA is TGCGCCAGCAGCTTAAACGAGAACACTGAAGCTTTCTTT.

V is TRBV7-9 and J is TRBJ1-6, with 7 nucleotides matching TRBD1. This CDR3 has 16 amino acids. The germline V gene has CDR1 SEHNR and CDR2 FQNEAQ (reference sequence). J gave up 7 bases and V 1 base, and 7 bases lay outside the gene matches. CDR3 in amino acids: CASSLGAGGSNSPLHF. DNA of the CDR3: TGTGCCAGCAGCTTAGGGGCAGGGGGATCGAATTCACCCCTCCACTTT.

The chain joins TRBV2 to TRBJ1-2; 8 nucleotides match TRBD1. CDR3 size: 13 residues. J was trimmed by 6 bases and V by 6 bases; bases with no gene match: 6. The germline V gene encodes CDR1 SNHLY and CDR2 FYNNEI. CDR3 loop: CASRGTGVNGYTF. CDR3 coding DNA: TGTGCCAGCAGGGGGACAGGAGTAAATGGCTACACCTTC. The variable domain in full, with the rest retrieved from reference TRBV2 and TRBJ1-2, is EPEVTQTPSHQVTQMGQEVILRCVPISNHLYFYWYRQILGQKVEFLVSFYNNEISEKSEIFDDQFSVERPDGSNFTLKIRSTKLEDSAMYFCASRGTGVNGYTFGSGTRLTVV.

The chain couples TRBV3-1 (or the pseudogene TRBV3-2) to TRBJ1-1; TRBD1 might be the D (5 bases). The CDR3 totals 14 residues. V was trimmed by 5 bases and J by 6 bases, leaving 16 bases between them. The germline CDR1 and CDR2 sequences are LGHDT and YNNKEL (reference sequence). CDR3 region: CASSSYGGVPEAFF. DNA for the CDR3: TGTGCCAGCAGCTCGTATGGGGGGGTCCCTGAAGCTTTCTTT.

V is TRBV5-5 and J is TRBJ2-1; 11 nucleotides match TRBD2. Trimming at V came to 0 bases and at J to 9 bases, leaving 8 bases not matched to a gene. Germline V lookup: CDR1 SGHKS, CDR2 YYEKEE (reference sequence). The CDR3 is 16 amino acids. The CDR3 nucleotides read TGTGCCAGCAGCTTGGGCCGGGGGCTAGCGGGAGGTGAGCAGTTCTTC. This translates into CASSLGRGLAGGEQFF.

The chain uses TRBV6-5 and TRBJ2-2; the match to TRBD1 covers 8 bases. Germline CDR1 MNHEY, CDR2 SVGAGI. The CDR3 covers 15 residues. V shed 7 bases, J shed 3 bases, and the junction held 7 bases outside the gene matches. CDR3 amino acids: CASTPGQVDTGELFF. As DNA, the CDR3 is TGTGCCAGCACCCCGGGACAGGTGGACACCGGGGAGCTGTTTTTT.

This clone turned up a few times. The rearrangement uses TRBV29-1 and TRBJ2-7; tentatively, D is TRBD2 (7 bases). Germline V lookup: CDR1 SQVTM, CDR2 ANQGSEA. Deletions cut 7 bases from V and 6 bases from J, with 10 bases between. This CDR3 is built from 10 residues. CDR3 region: CSAGGAEQYF. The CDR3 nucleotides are TGCAGCGCTGGGGGGGCCGAGCAGTACTTC.

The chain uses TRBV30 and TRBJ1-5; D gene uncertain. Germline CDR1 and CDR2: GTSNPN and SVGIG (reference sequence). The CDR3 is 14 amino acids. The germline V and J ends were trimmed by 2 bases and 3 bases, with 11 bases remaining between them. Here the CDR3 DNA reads TGTGCCTGGAGTCGACCGATAATCAATCAGCCCCAGCATTTT. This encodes CAWSRPIINQPQHF.

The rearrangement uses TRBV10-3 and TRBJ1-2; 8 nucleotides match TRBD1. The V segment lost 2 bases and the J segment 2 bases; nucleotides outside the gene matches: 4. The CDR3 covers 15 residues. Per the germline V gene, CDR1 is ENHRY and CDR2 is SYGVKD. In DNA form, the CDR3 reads TGTGCCATCAGTGAGCCGGGACAGGCGAACTATGGCTACACCTTC. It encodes CAISEPGQANYGYTF.

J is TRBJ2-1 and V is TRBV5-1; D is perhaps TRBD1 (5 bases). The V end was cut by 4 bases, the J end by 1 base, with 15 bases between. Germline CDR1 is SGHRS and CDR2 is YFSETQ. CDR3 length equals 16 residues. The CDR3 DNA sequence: TGCGCCAGCAGCCAACAGGCAGGTCGGTCCTACAATGAGCAGTTCTTC. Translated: CASSQQAGRSYNEQFF.

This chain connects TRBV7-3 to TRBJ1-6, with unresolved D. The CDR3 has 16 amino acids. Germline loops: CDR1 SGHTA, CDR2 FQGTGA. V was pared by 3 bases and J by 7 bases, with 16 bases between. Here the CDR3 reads CASSLGSGSENSPLHF. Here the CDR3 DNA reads TGTGCCAGCAGCTTGGGCTCGGGGAGTGAGAATTCACCCCTCCACTTT.

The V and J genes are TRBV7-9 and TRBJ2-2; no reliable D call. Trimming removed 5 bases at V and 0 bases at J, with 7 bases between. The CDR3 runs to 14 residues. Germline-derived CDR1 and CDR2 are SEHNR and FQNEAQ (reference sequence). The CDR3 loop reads CASSAVANTGELFF. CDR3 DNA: TGTGCCAGCAGCGCCGTCGCGAACACCGGGGAGCTGTTTTTT.

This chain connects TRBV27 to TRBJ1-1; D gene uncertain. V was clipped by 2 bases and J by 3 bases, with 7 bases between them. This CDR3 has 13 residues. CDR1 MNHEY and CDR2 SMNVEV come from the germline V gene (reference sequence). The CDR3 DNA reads TGTGCCAGCAGTTTAGGCGGAGACACTGAAGCTTTCTTT. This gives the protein CASSLGGDTEAFF.

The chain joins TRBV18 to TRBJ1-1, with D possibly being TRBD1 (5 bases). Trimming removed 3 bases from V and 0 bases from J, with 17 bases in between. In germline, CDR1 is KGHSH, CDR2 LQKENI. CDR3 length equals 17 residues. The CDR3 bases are TGTGCCAGCTCACCTAGGGGAGCCGCCATTATGAACACTGAAGCTTTCTTT. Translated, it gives CASSPRGAAIMNTEAFF.

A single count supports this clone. The CDR3 protein is CASSYPTEAFF. The CDR3 nucleotides are TGTGCCAGCAGTTACCCAACCGAAGCTTTCTTT. The chain employs TRBV6-5 and TRBJ1-1; no clear D. Germline V gene lookup returns CDR1 MNHEY and CDR2 SVGAGI. The V gene lost 2 bases and the J gene lost 8 bases, with 6 bases spanning the gap. The CDR3 is made up of 11 amino acids.

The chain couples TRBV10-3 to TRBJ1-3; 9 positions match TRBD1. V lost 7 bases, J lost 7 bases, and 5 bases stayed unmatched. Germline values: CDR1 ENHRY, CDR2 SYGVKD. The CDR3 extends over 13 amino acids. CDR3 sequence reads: CAITRDRANTIYF. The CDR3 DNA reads TGTGCCATCACTAGGGACAGGGCGAACACCATATATTTT.

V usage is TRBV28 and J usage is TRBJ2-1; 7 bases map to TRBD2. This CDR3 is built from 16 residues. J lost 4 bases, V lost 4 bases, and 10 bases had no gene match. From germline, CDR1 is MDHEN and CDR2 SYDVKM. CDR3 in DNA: TGTGCCAGCAGTTACGGTGGGGGGAGGGCTTACAATGAGCAGTTCTTC. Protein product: CASSYGGGRAYNEQFF.

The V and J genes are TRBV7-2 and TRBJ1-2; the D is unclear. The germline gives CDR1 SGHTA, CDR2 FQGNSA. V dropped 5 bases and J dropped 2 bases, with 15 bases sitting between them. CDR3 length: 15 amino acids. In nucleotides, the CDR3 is TGTGCCAGCAGCCTTATACTCGCCTCCAACTATGGCTACACCTTC. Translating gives CASSLILASNYGYTF.

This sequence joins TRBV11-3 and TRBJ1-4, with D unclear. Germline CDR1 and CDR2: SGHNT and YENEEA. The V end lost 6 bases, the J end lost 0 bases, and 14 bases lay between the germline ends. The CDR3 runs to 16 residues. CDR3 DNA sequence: TGTGCCAGCAGGGTCCGAAACGCGTCAACTAATGAAAAACTGTTTTTT. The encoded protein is CASRVRNASTNEKLFF.